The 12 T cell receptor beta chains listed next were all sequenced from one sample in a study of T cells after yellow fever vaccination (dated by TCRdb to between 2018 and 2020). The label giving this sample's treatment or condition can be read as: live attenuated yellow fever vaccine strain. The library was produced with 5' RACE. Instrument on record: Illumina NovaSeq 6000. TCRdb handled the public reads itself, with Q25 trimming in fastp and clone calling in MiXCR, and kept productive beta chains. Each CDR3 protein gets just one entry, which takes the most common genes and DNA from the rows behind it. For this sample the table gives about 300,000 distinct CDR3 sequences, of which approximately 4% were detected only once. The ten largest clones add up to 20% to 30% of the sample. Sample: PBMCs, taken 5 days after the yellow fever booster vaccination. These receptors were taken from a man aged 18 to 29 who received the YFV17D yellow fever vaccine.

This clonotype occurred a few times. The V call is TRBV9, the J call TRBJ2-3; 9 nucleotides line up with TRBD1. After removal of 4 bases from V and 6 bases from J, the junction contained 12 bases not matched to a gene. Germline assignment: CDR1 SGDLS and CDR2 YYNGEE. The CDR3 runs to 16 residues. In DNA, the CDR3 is TGTGCCAGCAGCAGGAGGTTGGGACAGGGAGTGGATACGCAGTATTTT. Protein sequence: CASSRRLGQGVDTQYF.

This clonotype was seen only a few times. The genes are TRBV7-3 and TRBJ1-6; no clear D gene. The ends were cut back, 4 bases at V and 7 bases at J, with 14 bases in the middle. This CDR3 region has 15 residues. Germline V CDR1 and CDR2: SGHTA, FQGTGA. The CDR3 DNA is TGTGCCAGCAGCTCCCAGAGCGTCCTAAATTCACCCCTCCACTTT. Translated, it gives CASSSQSVLNSPLHF.

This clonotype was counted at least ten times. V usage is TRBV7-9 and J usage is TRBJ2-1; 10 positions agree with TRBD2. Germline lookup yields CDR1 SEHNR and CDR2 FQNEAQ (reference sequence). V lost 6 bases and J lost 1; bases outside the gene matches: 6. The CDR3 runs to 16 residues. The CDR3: CASRRAGGESYNEQFF. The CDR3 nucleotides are TGTGCCAGCAGAAGAGCGGGGGGGGAGTCCTACAATGAGCAGTTCTTC.

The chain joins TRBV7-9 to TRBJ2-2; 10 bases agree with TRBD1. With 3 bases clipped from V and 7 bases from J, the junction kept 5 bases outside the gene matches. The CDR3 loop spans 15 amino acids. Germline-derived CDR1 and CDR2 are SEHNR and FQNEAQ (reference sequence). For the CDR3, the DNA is TGTGCCAGCAGCTTCCGGGACAGGGGCGTCGGGGAGCTGTTTTTT. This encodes CASSFRDRGVGELFF.

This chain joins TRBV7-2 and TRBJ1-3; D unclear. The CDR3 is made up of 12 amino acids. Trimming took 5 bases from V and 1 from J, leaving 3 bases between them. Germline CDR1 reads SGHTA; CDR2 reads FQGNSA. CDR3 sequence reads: CASSTSGNTIYF. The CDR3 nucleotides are TGTGCCAGCAGCACTTCTGGAAACACCATATATTTT.

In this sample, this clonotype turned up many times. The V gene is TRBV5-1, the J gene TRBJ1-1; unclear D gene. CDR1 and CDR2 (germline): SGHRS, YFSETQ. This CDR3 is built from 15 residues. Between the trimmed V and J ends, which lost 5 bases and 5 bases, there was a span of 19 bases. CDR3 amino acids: CASRHYGRGRTEAFF. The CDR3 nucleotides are TGCGCCAGCAGACACTACGGGAGAGGGAGGACTGAAGCTTTCTTT.

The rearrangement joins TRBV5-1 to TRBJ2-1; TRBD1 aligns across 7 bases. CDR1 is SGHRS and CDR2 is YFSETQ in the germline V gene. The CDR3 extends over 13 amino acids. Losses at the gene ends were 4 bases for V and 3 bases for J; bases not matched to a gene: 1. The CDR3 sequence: CASSQGDYNEQFF. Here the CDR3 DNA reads TGCGCCAGCAGCCAGGGGGACTACAATGAGCAGTTCTTC.

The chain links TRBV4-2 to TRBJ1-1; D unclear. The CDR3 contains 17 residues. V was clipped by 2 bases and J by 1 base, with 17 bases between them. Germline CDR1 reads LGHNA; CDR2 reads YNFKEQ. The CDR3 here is CASSQYEALFPNTEAFF. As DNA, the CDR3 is TGTGCCAGCAGCCAATATGAGGCTCTCTTCCCGAACACTGAAGCTTTCTTT.

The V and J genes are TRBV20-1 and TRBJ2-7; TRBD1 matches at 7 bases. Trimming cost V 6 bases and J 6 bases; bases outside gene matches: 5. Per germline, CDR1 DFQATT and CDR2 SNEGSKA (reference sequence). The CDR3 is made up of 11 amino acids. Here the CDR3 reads CSAPTGAEQYF. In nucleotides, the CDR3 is TGCAGTGCCCCAACAGGGGCCGAGCAGTACTTC.

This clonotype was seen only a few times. The chain's CDR3 is CATSPHPAETRGGTGELFF. CDR3 coding DNA: TGTGCCACCAGCCCCCACCCCGCCGAAACCCGAGGGGGTACCGGGGAGCTGTTTTTT. The chain couples TRBV15 to TRBJ2-2; D might be TRBD1 (6 bases). Germline lookup yields CDR1 LNHNV and CDR2 YYDKDF (reference sequence). Between the trimmed V and J ends, which lost 5 bases and 5 bases, there was a span of 27 bases. The CDR3 length is 19 residues.

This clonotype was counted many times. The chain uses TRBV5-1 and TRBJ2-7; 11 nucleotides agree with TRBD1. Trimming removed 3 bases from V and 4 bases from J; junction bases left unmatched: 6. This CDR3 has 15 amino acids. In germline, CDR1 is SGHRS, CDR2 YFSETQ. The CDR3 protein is CASSYSGTGGYEQYF. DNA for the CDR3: TGCGCCAGCAGCTACTCCGGGACAGGGGGGTACGAGCAGTACTTC.

CDR3 in DNA: TGTGCCTGGGACACCTTGAGGAATGAGCAGTTCTTC. Translated, it gives CAWDTLRNEQFF. The chain recombines TRBV30 with TRBJ2-1; D remains ambiguous. CDR1 is GTSNPN and CDR2 is SVGIG in the germline V gene (reference sequence). V was cut by 5 bases and J by 7 bases, with 12 bases left in between. CDR3 length equals 12 residues.